The sequence of this TCR beta chain was determined in a study of cytomegalovirus exposure and HLA in healthy donors. Findings of the study overall: Serostatus for CMV was the only available immune exposure information. 15,000 to 20,000 TCR beta sequences were associated with HLA alleles at 0.05 false discovery rate in a later analysis. Reports described diagnosis of cytomegalovirus status by the classifier as highly specific and sensitive. Links to common viral pathogens appeared, in a later analysis, for several of the most significant clusters.

Trimming shortened V by 1 base and J by 7 bases, and 8 bases separated the two germline ends. CDR3 length equals 13 residues. Germline assignment: CDR1 MNHNS and CDR2 SASEGT. The PCR contained 60 Vbeta and 13 Jbeta primers. Clones were sequenced by immunoSEQ multiplex PCR, and TCRdb holds only the in-frame ones, with some missing. Among 170,000 or so clones, under 80% were seen once, and the ten largest hold about 12%. The count of this clone is one. Its antigen is not known. This sequence was found in a woman in her forties or fifties in good health and CMV-seropositive. The sample comprised PBMCs. The chain carries TRBV6-1 and TRBJ1-5; D is unclear. CDR3 protein: CASSEVRPQPQHF. The CDR3 DNA sequence: TGTGCCAGCAGTGAAGTCAGGCCGCAGCCCCAGCATTTT.